This T cell receptor (beta chain) appears in the sequencing data of a study of tumor and adjacent non-tumor tissue in lung cancer. The overall study: Some 4.2 million productive TCRbeta reads were obtained per sample on average.

Study-level results: Top 100 clones took a larger repertoire share in normal lung.

Germline lookup yields CDR1 SEHNR and CDR2 FQNEAQ (reference sequence). With V trimmed by 5 bases and J by 6 bases, 7 bases remained unmatched. The CDR3 has 14 residues. In the case of this clonotype: The target antigen is unknown.

Three rounds of nested PCR, following a modified ARM-PCR protocol, produced the TCRbeta library. One entry per CDR3 protein, called by TCRdb with MiXCR from the multiplex PCR reads. The sample lists some 51,000 distinct CDR3 sequences, 64% occurring once. No cell sorting was done before RNA was extracted from the tissue. The normal lung tissue was taken more than 3 cm from the tumor edge. Donors were chemotherapy-naive, newly diagnosed lung cancer surgical patients in China, August–late 2014. The gene calls are TRBV7-9 and TRBJ2-1; 7 positions agree with TRBD2. This sequence was found in a woman aged 70-85 years with non-small cell lung cancer. Material for sequencing was distant non-tumor lung tissue. This chain's CDR3 is CASSPPRGGNEQFF. The CDR3 DNA reads as TGTGCCAGCAGCCCCCCACGCGGGGGCAATGAGCAGTTCTTC.